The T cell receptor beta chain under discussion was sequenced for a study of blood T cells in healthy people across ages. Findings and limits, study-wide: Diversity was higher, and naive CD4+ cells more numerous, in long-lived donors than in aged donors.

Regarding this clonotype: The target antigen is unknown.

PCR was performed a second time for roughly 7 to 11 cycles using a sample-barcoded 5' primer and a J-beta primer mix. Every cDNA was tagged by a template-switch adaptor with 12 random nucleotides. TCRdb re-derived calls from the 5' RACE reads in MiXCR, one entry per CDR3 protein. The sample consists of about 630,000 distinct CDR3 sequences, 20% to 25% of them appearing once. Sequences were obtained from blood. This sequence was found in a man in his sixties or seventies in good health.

In DNA, the CDR3 is TGTGCCAGCAGCCCCGGGACGGGTGGTGATACGCAGTATTTT. Translated: CASSPGTGGDTQYF. The chain carries TRBV7-9 and TRBJ2-3; D may match TRBD1 or TRBD2 (5 bases each). The germline V gene has CDR1 SEHNR and CDR2 FQNEAQ (reference sequence). Trimming pared 5 bases from V and 6 bases from J, leaving 15 bases between. CDR3 length equals 14 residues.